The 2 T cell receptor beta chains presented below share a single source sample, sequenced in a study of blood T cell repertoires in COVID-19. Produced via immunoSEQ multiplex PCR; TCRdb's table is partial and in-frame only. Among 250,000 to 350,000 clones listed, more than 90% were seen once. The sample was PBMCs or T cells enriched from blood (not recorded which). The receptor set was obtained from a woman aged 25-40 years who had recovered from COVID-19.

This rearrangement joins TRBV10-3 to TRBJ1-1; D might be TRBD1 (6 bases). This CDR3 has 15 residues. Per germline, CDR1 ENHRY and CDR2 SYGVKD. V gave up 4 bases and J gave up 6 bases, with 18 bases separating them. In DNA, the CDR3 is TGTGCCATCAGTGTCCACAGGGAGGGTCCCGCTGAAGCTTTCTTT. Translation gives CAISVHREGPAEAFF.

The CDR3 reads CASSYKVGSGSSYNEQFF. In DNA, the CDR3 is TGTGCCAGCAGTTACAAGGTCGGGAGCGGGAGCTCCTACAATGAGCAGTTCTTC. The rearrangement joins TRBV6-2 or TRBV6-3 to TRBJ2-1; 8 bases match TRBD2. The ends lost 2 bases at V and 0 bases at J; junction bases unmatched: 9. The germline V gene has CDR1 MNHEY and CDR2 SVGEGT. The CDR3 is made up of 18 amino acids.